This section outlines one TCR beta chain sequence together with its context. This specimen comes from a study of CXCR3-negative and CXCR3-positive naive CD8 T cells. Overall study: Collectively, the libraries yielded roughly 140 million TRB reads in total, at about 1.5 +/- 0.3 million per library.

This CDR3 has 18 amino acids. Looked up from germline, CDR1 is DFQATT and CDR2 is SNEGSKA (reference sequence). By phenotype, naive CD8+ T cells were CD45RO-CCR7+CD27+CD95-. Each TRB cDNA library was prepared by 5' RACE (with UMI labels). Following a re-call of the 5' RACE reads, TCRdb has one entry per CDR3 protein and lacks DNA. The sample totals 100,000 to 150,000 distinct CDR3 sequences. The chain employs TRBV20-1 and TRBJ2-6; there is no DNA to check the TCRdb D call of TRBD2. Sequencing was performed on naive CXCR3- CD8+ T cells from blood. Subset meaning: CD45RO-CCR7+CD27+CD95- naive CD8+ T cells lacking CXCR3 (TNR3-). The clonotype comes from a human donor in good health. Some clones in this sample may be carry-over from other donors' samples. CDR3 region: CSARDDLTRLSGANVLTF.